The present TCR beta chain was sequenced within a study of blood T cell repertoires in COVID-19. Turning to the study itself: Acute-phase and convalescent COVID-19 samples originated in the United States, Italy and Spain. Sources were T cells, B-cell-depleted T cells, or PBMCs; the material itself was cDNA or gDNA.

Original handling: Quantification of nucleated cells was approximated via reference gene primer amplification. The assay was immunoSEQ multiplex PCR, and TCRdb's table has in-frame clones only and misses some. V, J and clone size are taken as reported in that table, and D and trimming were inferred from the DNA itself. This repertoire shows 35,000 to 50,000 clones, around 85% found once; its top ten account for 12%. J was trimmed by 5 bases and V by 0 bases; bases with no gene match: 18. CDR1 LGHNA and CDR2 YSLEER come from the germline V gene. The CDR3 extends over 20 amino acids. The source is a human donor in a cohort sampled during active COVID-19. The sequencing sample was made of peripheral blood. V usage is TRBV4-3 and J usage is TRBJ2-1; 8 positions match TRBD2. The CDR3 sequence is CASSQEALGGLEGKNNEQFF. CDR3 sequence (DNA): TGCGCCAGCAGCCAAGAGGCTTTAGGGGGACTAGAGGGAAAGAACAATGAGCAGTTCTTC.